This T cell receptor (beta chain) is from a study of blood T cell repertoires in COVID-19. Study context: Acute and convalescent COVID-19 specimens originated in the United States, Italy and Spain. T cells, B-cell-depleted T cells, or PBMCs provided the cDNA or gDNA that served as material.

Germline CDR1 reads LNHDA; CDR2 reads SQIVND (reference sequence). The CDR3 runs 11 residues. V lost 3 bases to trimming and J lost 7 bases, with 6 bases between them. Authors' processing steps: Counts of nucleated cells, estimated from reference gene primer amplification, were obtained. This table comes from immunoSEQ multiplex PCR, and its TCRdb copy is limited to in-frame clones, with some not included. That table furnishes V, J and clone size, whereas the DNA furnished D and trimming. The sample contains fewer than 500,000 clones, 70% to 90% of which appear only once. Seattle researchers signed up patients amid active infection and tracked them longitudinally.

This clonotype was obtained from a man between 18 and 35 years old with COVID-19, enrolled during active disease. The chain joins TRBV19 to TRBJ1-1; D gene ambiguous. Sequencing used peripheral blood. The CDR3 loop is CASSIEGEAFF. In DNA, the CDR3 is TGTGCCAGTAGTATTGAGGGTGAAGCTTTCTTT. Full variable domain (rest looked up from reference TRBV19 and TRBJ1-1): DGGITQSPKYLFRKEGQNVTLSCEQNLNHDAMYWYRQDPGQGLRLIYYSQIVNDFQKGDIAEGYSVSREKKESFPLTVTSAQKNPTAFYLCASSIEGEAFFGQGTRLTVV.